These T cell receptor beta chains were read from a single sample in a study of Ad26.COV2.S vaccination and SARS-CoV-2 variants. TCRdb's copy holds only in-frame clones and misses some; the assay was immunoSEQ multiplex PCR. The sample lists about 680,000 clones; 70% to 90% were seen once. The sequences come from peripheral blood, collected in a trial of Ad26.COV2.S vaccine versus placebo. Receptor source: a person aged 18-65 years who received the Ad26.COV2.S COVID-19 vaccine or a placebo. Each CDR3 is given with its conserved first and last residue. D genes are given only for firm matches. Size values are once, few and many counts, or a class for expanded clones, and some rows have none.

J: TRBJ2-5; size: NA; D: NA; V: TRBV5-4; DNA: TGTGCCAGCAGCCCCGTAGGGCGCCAAGAGACCCAGTACTTC; CDR3: CASSPVGRQETQYF
J: TRBJ1-5; size: NA; D: TRBD1; V: TRBV30; DNA: TGTGCCTGGAGTGTTGACAGGGTCGGTCAGCCCCAGCATTTT; CDR3: CAWSVDRVGQPQHF
J: TRBJ2-3; size: NA; D: TRBD2; V: TRBV12-3/TRBV12-4; DNA: TGTGCCACCACGTGGGAGGGTACGCAGTATTTT; CDR3: CATTWEGTQYF
J: TRBJ2-3; size: NA; D: NA; V: TRBV11-2; DNA: TGTGCCAGCAGAAGGGACTTCCCAGATACGCAGTATTTT; CDR3: CASRRDFPDTQYF
J: TRBJ2-5; size: NA; D: NA; V: TRBV3-1/TRBV3-2; DNA: TGTGCCAGCAGCCAAGAAGGGGGAGAGACCCAGTACTTC; CDR3: CASSQEGGETQYF
J: TRBJ2-1; size: few; D: TRBD2; V: TRBV24-1; DNA: TGTGCCACCAGGGCTAGCGGGGAGGGTGAGCAGTTCTTC; CDR3: CATRASGEGEQFF
J: TRBJ1-4; size: NA; D: NA; V: TRBV5-1; DNA: TGCGCCAGCAGGTTAGGACCCAGCGCCACTAATGAAAAACTGTTTTTT; CDR3: CASRLGPSATNEKLFF
J: TRBJ1-1; size: NA; D: NA; V: TRBV4-3; DNA: TGCGCCAGCAGCCAAGATCTTCTGGGGAGGGCTTTCTTT; CDR3: CASSQDLLGRAFF
J: TRBJ1-5; size: NA; D: TRBD1; V: TRBV6-2/TRBV6-3; DNA: TGTGCCAGCAGTTACTCCGGGACAGATCAGCCCCAGCATTTT; CDR3: CASSYSGTDQPQHF
J: TRBJ1-1; size: NA; D: NA; V: TRBV4-1; DNA: TGCGCCAGCAGCCTCCGGGGGCGTGGGGCTGAAGCTTTCTTT; CDR3: CASSLRGRGAEAFF
J: TRBJ2-7; size: NA; D: TRBD1; V: TRBV24-1; DNA: TGTGCCACCAGTGACCCCGGACAGGGCCACGAGCAGTACTTC; CDR3: CATSDPGQGHEQYF
J: TRBJ2-7; size: NA; D: TRBD1; V: TRBV9; DNA: TGTGCCAGCAGCGTAGACGGGACAGGGAACTTCTACGAGCAGTACTTC; CDR3: CASSVDGTGNFYEQYF
J: TRBJ1-5; size: NA; D: NA; V: TRBV10-3; DNA: TGTGCCATATCACAGGGTGGCCAGCCCCAGCATTTT; CDR3: CAISQGGQPQHF
J: TRBJ2-2; size: NA; D: NA; V: TRBV19; DNA: TGTGCCAGTACCGGGGGGCGCACCGGGGAGCTGTTTTTT; CDR3: CASTGGRTGELFF
J: TRBJ1-3; size: NA; D: TRBD1; V: TRBV2; DNA: TGTGCCAGCAGGACTACAGGGGCTGGAAACACCATATATTTT; CDR3: CASRTTGAGNTIYF
J: TRBJ1-1; size: NA; D: NA; V: TRBV7-2; DNA: TGTGCCAGCAGCTTAGATCGGAACACTGAAGCTTTCTTT; CDR3: CASSLDRNTEAFF
J: TRBJ2-3; size: NA; D: NA; V: TRBV27; DNA: TGTGCCAGCAGTTTGGGGGATACGCAGTATTTT; CDR3: CASSLGDTQYF
J: TRBJ2-7; size: NA; D: NA; V: TRBV7-9; DNA: TGTGCCAGCAGCTTAGGGGGCCATTTAGCCTACGAGCAGTACTTC; CDR3: CASSLGGHLAYEQYF
J: TRBJ1-1; size: NA; D: NA; V: TRBV19; DNA: TGTGCCAGTAGTATAACAGCCTCGAACACTGAAGCTTTCTTT; CDR3: CASSITASNTEAFF
J: TRBJ2-7; size: few; D: NA; V: TRBV10-3; DNA: TGTGCCATCACCCAGGGGACGTCCTACGAGCAGTACTTC; CDR3: CAITQGTSYEQYF
J: TRBJ1-1; size: once; D: TRBD1; V: TRBV5-4; DNA: TGTGCCAGCAGCTTCGGAACAGGGGCCCGAAACACTGAAGCTTTCTTT; CDR3: CASSFGTGARNTEAFF
J: TRBJ2-1; size: NA; D: TRBD2; V: TRBV7-2; DNA: TGTGCCAGCAGCCCGTACAGCGGGGGGTTCAATGAGCAGTTCTTC; CDR3: CASSPYSGGFNEQFF
J: TRBJ2-1; size: NA; D: NA; V: TRBV18; DNA: TGTGCCAGCTCACCATACATGTACAATGAGCAGTTCTTC; CDR3: CASSPYMYNEQFF
J: TRBJ2-1; size: NA; D: TRBD2; V: TRBV9; DNA: TGTGCCAGCAGCGGCTTAGCGGGGGTGAGGTACAATGAGCAGTTCTTC; CDR3: CASSGLAGVRYNEQFF
J: TRBJ2-3; size: NA; D: NA; V: TRBV5-1; DNA: TGCGCCAGCAGCCAGGATTCAGGGGGGGCGCAGTATTTT; CDR3: CASSQDSGGAQYF
J: TRBJ2-3; size: NA; D: NA; V: TRBV5-1; DNA: TGCGCCAGCAGCTCCGGACAGAATCCTACCACAGATACGCAGTATTTT; CDR3: CASSSGQNPTTDTQYF
J: TRBJ1-5; size: NA; D: NA; V: TRBV6-5; DNA: TGTGCCAGCACCGTCGGGGGAGAGGGAAGTCAGCCCCAGCATTTT; CDR3: CASTVGGEGSQPQHF